This T cell receptor beta chain originates from a study of shared clonotypes between healthy human individuals. Study in general: Per donor, three plates held CD4 naive cells, three held CD4 memory, two held CD8 naive and one held CD8 memory.

General study results and limits: Sequencing depth was expected to affect clonotype sharing among donors. Naive CD4 clonotype sharing across several donors was roughly 5%.

Every subset had its genomic DNA shared out evenly among several immunoSEQ plates. The data were produced by immunoSEQ multiplex PCR, yet TCRdb's version contains in-frame clones alone and is incomplete. Here the sample spans about 1,800,000 clones, 85% to 95% being singletons. Turning to this clone: The target antigen is unknown. Other nucleotide sequences from this sample produce the same CDR3.

Positively selected for CCR7, the CD45RO-negative cells used as naive CD8 cells excluded terminally differentiated effector memory CD45RA+ cells. The sample consisted of naive CD8+ T cells sorted from blood. This receptor was taken from a young man in good health.

Here the CDR3 reads CASSVGGFGNQPQHF. The CDR3 DNA is TGTGCCAGCAGCGTAGGGGGGTTTGGCAATCAGCCCCAGCATTTT. The chain couples TRBV9 to TRBJ1-5; possible D gene TRBD1, 5 bases. CDR1 and CDR2 from the germline V gene are SGDLS and YYNGEE. The CDR3 totals 15 residues. V lost 0 bases to trimming and J lost 2 bases, with 9 bases between them. Looking up the rest from reference TRBV9 and TRBJ1-5 gives the full variable domain: DSGVTQTPKHLITATGQRVTLRCSPRSGDLSVYWYQQSLDQGLQFLIQYYNGEERAKGNILERFSAQQFPDLHSELNLSSLELGDSALYFCASSVGGFGNQPQHFGDGTRLSIL.